This T cell receptor (beta chain) was retrieved from a study of CD8 T cells in Susac syndrome (dated by TCRdb to between 2018 and 2021). Regarding the study in general: Whether CD8+ T cell activation and differentiation in Susac syndrome was antigen driven was tested using repertoire sequencing.

Broad study findings and their caveats: The number of individuals in the TCR sequencing and HLA analysis was recognized as being relatively small.

Peripheral blood CD8+ and CD4+ T cells from healthy donors, Susac syndrome patients and multiple sclerosis patients were profiled by high-throughput TCR beta sequencing. The multiple sclerosis controls were treatment-naive patients who had stable or active relapsing-remitting disease and met the revised McDonald criteria. Bulk CD8+ and CD4+ T cells were purified by magnetic negative isolation, whereas CD8+ TEMRA cells were enriched by FACS. Blood was collected in EDTA tubes and processed within 24 hours, with PBMCs isolated through density gradient centrifugation. PBMCs destined for TCR sequencing were cryopreserved in liquid nitrogen and later thawed in a 37 °C water bath. The sorted or isolated CD4+, CD8+ and CD8+ TEMRA cells had a purity of 90% or higher. There are 13 amino acids in the CDR3, from cysteine to phenylalanine inclusive. Here the CDR3 DNA is all that survives: 39 bases in frame from base 1. V is cut by 3 bases and J by 5 bases, and the space between the germline ends is 10 bases. In the germline V gene, CDR1 corresponds to WSHSY and CDR2 to SAAADI.

On this clonotype itself: No antigen is known for it. No much larger clonotype is one base removed from it; base qualities were not supplied.

RNA was extracted using the RNeasy kit, and roughly 0.5 to 1 ug of the RNA was reverse transcribed with random hexamers. The immunoSEQ multiplex PCR assay, covering 54 Vbeta and 13 Jbeta segments, was used to amplify TCR beta CDR3 regions. PCR amplification bias was corrected by using a synthetic template baseline for primer optimization and computational correction. For the original study's pipeline: Reads were annotated to V, D and J genes according to IMGT and were analyzed with immunoSEQ Analyzer, with only productive sequences retained. Clonality was computed as one minus Shannon entropy normalized by log2 of the number of productive unique sequences. Public and private clones were assessed among the 100 most prevalent clones of each patient and control. Clones were defined as Susac-specific if absent from the healthy and MS cohorts, from 1052 published viral clones and from other ImmuneACCESS disease sequences. Using fastp trimming at Q25 and MiXCR clonotype assembly, TCRdb reanalyzed the public sequencing data and kept in-frame beta chains. Here each entry gathers all rows of one CDR3 protein and keeps the most common genes and DNA. TCRdb's processing, not the authors' own work, is the source of the V and J calls. The sample has a few hundred thousand distinct CDR3 sequences on record, approximately 95% of them singletons. The ten largest account for 0.085% to 0.095% of the sample.

The rearranged chain carries TRBV10-2 and TRBJ1-2; matching of 5 bases hints at TRBD1 as the D gene. This receptor was taken from a human donor with multiple sclerosis. Sequenced input: CD4+ T cells from PBMCs. The nucleotides are TGCGCCAGCAGTGAAGCAGGGCGTTATGGCTACACCTTC. It is translated as CASSEAGRYGYTF.